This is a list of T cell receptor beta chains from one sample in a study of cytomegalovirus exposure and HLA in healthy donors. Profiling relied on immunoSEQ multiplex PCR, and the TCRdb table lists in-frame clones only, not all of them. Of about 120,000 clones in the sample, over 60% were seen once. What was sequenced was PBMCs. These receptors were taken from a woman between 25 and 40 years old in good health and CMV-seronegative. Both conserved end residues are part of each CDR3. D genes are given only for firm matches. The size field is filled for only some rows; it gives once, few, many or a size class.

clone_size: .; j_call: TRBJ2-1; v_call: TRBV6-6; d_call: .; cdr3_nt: TGTGCCAGCAGGACTTATTACAATGAGCAGTTCTTC; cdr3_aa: CASRTYYNEQFF
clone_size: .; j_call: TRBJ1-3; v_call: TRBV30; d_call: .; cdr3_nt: TGTGCCTGGAGTCCGACTTCCCGCGTTTCTGGAAACACCATATATTTT; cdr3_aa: CAWSPTSRVSGNTIYF
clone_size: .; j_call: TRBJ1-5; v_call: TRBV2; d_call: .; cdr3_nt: TGTGCCAGCAGTGTTTCCGGTAGCAATCAGCCCCAGCATTTT; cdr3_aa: CASSVSGSNQPQHF
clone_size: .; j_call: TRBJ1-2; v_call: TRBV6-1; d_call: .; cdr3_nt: TGTGCCAGCATTCAGGGGTGGAGCGGCTACACCTTC; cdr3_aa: CASIQGWSGYTF
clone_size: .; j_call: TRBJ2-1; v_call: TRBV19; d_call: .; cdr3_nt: TGTGCCAGTAGTTTCCTAGCCAATGAGCAGTTCTTC; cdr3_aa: CASSFLANEQFF
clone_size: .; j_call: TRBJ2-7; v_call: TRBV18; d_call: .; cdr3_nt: TGTGCCAGCTCACCCCCGGGATTAAGCGGCGAGCAGTACTTC; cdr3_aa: CASSPPGLSGEQYF
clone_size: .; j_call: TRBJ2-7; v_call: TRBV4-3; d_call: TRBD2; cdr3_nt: TGCGCCAGCAGCCAAGCGGGGGGCTCCTACGAGCAGTACTTC; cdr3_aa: CASSQAGGSYEQYF
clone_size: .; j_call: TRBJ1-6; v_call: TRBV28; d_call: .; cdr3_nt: TGTGCCACCTCTAAGCCGGGGGGTTCGAATTCACCCCTCCACTTT; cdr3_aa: CATSKPGGSNSPLHF
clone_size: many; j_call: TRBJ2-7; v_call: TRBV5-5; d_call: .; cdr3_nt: TGTGCCAGCAGCACCCGCGGGGATTCCTACGAGCAGTACTTC; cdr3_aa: CASSTRGDSYEQYF
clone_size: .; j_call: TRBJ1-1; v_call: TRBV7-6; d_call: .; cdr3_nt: TGTGCCAGCAGCTTAGGGCACAGGGTTGGGAACACTGAAGCTTTCTTT; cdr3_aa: CASSLGHRVGNTEAFF
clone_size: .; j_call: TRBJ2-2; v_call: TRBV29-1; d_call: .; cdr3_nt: TGCAGCGTTGAGAGTATGCGGTTTTTTTTTGGAGTCGTCACCGGGGAGCTGTTTTTT; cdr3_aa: CSVESMRFFFGVVTGELFF
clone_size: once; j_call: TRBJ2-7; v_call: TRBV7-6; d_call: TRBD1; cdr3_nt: TGTGCCAGCAGCCGCGTTCGGAGGACAGGGGGTGAGGAGCAGTACTTC; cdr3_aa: CASSRVRRTGGEEQYF
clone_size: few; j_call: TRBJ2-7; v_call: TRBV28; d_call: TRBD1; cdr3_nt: TGTGCCAGCAGCCCCAGCGGGACAGGGGGCTACGAGCAGTACTTC; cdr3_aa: CASSPSGTGGYEQYF
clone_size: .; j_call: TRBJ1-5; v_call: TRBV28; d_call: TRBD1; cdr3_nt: TGTGCCAGCAGGACAGGGGGCAATCAGCCCCAGCATTTT; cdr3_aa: CASRTGGNQPQHF
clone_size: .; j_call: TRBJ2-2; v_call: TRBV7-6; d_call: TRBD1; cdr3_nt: TGTGCCAGCAGCCCCCGACAGGGGAGCACCGGGGAGCTGTTTTTT; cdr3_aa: CASSPRQGSTGELFF
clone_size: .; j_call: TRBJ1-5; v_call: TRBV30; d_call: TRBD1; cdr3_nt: TGTGCCTGGGCCCCGGACAGGAATCAGCCCCAGCATTTT; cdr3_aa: CAWAPDRNQPQHF
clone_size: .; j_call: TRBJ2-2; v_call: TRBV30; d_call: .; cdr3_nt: TGTGCCTGGGCCGGGACACAGAACACCGGGGAGCTGTTTTTT; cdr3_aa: CAWAGTQNTGELFF
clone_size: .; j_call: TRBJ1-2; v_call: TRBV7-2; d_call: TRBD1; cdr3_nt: TGTGCCAGCAGCTCAGACAGGGGTGTGTATGGCTACACCTTC; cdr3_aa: CASSSDRGVYGYTF
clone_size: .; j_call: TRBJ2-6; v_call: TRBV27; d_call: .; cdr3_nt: TGTGCCAGCAGTTCAGGCTTCTCTGGGGCCAACGTCCTGACTTTC; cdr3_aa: CASSSGFSGANVLTF
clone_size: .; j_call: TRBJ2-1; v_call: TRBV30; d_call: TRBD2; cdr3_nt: TGTGCCTGGAGGCGCAAGCGGGACTCCTACAATGAGCAGTTCTTC; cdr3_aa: CAWRRKRDSYNEQFF
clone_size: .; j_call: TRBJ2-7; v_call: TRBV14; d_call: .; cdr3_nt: TGTGCCAGCAGCCAAGATGTCTCGTCTGGCCACGAGCAGTACTTC; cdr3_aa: CASSQDVSSGHEQYF
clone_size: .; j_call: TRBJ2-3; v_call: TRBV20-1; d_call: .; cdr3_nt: TGCAGTGCTAGACACGGAGATACGCAGTATTTT; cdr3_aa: CSARHGDTQYF
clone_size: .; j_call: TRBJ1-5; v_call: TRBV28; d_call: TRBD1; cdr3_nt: TGTGCCAGCAGTGAGACAGGGGGCAATCAGCCCCAGCATTTT; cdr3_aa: CASSETGGNQPQHF
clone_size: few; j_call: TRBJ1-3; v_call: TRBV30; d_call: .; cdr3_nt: TGTGCCTGGAGTAACGACAGGACCGGTCTCTCTGGAAACACCATATATTTT; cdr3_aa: CAWSNDRTGLSGNTIYF
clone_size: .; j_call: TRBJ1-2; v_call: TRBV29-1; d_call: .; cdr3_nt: TGCAGCGTTGAAGGGGAGGCAGGACGGATCTATGGCTACACCTTC; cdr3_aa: CSVEGEAGRIYGYTF
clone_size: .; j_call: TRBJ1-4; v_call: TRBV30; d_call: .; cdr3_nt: TGTGCCTGGACCAACACAGGGTATGGCAATGAAAAACTGTTTTTT; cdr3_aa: CAWTNTGYGNEKLFF
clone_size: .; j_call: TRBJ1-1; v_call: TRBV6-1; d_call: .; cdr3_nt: TGTGCCAGCAGTGCCGGACACCTAACTGAAGCTTTCTTT; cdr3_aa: CASSAGHLTEAFF
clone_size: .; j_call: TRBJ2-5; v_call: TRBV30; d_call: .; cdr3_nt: TGTGCCTGCGGCGGCAGCCGCGAGACCCAGTACTTC; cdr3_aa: CACGGSRETQYF
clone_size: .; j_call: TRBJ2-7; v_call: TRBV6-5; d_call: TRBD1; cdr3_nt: TGTGCCAGCAGCGACGTAGGGACAGGGGATTACGAGCAGTACTTC; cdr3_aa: CASSDVGTGDYEQYF
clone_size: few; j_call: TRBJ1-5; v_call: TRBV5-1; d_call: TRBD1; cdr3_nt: TGCGCCAGCAGCCCGACGACAGGGGTTAGCAATCAGCCCCAGCATTTT; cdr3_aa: CASSPTTGVSNQPQHF
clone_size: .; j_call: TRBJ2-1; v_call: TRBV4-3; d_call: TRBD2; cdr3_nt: TGCGCCAGCAGCCAAGTCCCTAGCGGGCCCCTTTTCAATGAGCAGTTCTTC; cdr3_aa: CASSQVPSGPLFNEQFF
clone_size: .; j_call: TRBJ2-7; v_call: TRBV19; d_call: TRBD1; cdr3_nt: TGTGCCAGTAGTACCGGGACAGGGGAAACCTACGAGCAGTACTTC; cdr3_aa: CASSTGTGETYEQYF
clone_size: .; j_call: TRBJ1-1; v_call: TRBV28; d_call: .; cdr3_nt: TGTGCCAGTTTTACGGTATCGGGGTTGGTGAACACTGAAGCTTTCTTT; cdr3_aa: CASFTVSGLVNTEAFF
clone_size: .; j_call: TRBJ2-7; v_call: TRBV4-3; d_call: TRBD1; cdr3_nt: TGCGCCAGCAGCCAAGATCGGGACAGCTATTACGAGCAGTACTTC; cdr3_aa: CASSQDRDSYYEQYF
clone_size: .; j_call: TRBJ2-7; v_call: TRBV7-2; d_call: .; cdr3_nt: TGTGCCAGCAGCTTAGCCTACCGCGAGCAGTACTTC; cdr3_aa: CASSLAYREQYF
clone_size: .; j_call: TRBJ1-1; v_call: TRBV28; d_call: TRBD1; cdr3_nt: TGTGCCAGCAGTGAACACAGGGGGCAGAACACTGAAGCTTTCTTT; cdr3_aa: CASSEHRGQNTEAFF
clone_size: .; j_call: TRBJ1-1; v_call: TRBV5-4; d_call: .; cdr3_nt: TGTGCCAGCAGCCGAACAGTGAACACTGAAGCTTTCTTT; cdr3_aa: CASSRTVNTEAFF
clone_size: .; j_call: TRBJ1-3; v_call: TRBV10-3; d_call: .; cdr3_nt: TGTGCCACTAAGGGGTTTAAGCGAGACTCTGGAAACACCATATATTTT; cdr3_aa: CATKGFKRDSGNTIYF
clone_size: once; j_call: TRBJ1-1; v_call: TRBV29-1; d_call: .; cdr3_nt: TGCAGCGTTGCTCAGGGTATATTCACTGAAGCTTTCTTT; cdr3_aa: CSVAQGIFTEAFF
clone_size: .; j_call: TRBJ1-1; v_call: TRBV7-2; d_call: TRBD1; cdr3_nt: TGTGCCAGCAGCCCGACAGGGGCCCGGACTGAAGCTTTCTTT; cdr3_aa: CASSPTGARTEAFF
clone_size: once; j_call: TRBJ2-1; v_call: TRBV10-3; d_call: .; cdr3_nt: TGTGCCATCAGTGAGGGAGGGGCTGAGCAGTTCTTC; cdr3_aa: CAISEGGAEQFF
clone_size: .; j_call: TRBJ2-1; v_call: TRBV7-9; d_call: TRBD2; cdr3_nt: TGTGCCAGCAGCTCCCGCCTAGCGGGGAATGAGCAGTTCTTC; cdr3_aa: CASSSRLAGNEQFF
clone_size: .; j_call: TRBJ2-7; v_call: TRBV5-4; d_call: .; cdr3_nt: TGTGCCAGCAGCTTTGCAGGAGGGGAGCAGTACTTC; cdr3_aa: CASSFAGGEQYF
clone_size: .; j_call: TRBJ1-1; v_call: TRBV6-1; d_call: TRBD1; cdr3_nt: TGTGCCAGCAGTGCACGGGACAGGGCTGGGGCTGAAGCTTTCTTT; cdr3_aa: CASSARDRAGAEAFF
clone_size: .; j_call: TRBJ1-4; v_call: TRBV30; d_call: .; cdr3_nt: TGTGCCTGTCGAGAATTAATAGAGGAAAAACTGTTTTTT; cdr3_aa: CACRELIEEKLFF
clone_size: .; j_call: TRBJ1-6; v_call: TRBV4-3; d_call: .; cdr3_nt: TGCGCCAGCAGCCAAGATTCGAGTAATTCACCCCTCCACTTT; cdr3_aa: CASSQDSSNSPLHF